The 32 T cell receptor beta chains listed next were all sequenced from one sample in a study of CXCR3-negative and CXCR3-positive naive CD8 T cells. Points from the study as a whole: CXCR3-expressing naive cells carried TRB CDR3s more hydrophobic than those of CXCR3-negative naive cells.

Each TRB cDNA library was prepared by 5' RACE (with UMI labels). TCRdb re-called the 5' RACE reads and catalogs CDR3 proteins one per entry, DNA excluded. Here the sample table reports about 51,000 distinct CDR3 sequences. What these receptors recognize is not known. The material sequenced was naive CXCR3+ CD8+ T cells from blood. The subset is: CD45RO-CCR7+CD27+CD95- naive CD8+ T cells expressing CXCR3 (TNR3+). These receptors originate from a human donor in good health. Some clones in this sample may be carry-over from other donors' samples.

This chain connects TRBV5-1 to TRBJ2-3; TCRdb gives TRBD1 as the D gene, but with no DNA this cannot be confirmed. CDR3 length: 16 amino acids. Germline-derived CDR1 and CDR2 are SGHRS and YFSETQ. CDR3 in amino acids: CASSADREGSTDTQYF.

The chain couples TRBV29-1 to TRBJ2-7; TCRdb designates TRBD1, a call that cannot be tested without DNA. The CDR3 sequence is 13 residues long. Germline V gives CDR1 SQVTM, CDR2 ANQGSEA. CDR3 residues: CSVGTGLTYEQYF.

V gene TRBV27 combines with J gene TRBJ2-7. The CDR3 totals 13 residues. Germline V lookup: CDR1 MNHEY, CDR2 SMNVEV (reference sequence). The CDR3 region is CASSLKSTNEQYF.

The chain is built from TRBV4-1 and TRBJ2-7; without DNA, the TCRdb call of TRBD2 cannot be checked. The CDR3 runs 15 residues. Germline V gene lookup returns CDR1 MGHRA and CDR2 YSYEKL. CDR3 in amino acids: CASSQVRQGTYEQYF.

This chain uses TRBV7-9 with TRBJ2-7; TCRdb outputs TRBD2, but without DNA this stays unchecked. This CDR3 is built from 15 residues. In germline, CDR1 is SEHNR, CDR2 FQNEAQ (reference sequence). The CDR3 loop is CASSLVLAAAYEQYF.

CDR3 in amino acids: CASSPWTDLNQPQHF. The genes are TRBV3-1 and TRBJ1-5; TCRdb's D gene call, TRBD1, goes unchecked for lack of DNA. Per the germline V gene, CDR1 is LGHDT and CDR2 is YNNKEL (reference sequence). This CDR3 spans 15 amino acids.

V usage is TRBV20-1 and J usage is TRBJ2-1; TCRdb outputs TRBD2, but without DNA this stays unchecked. From germline, CDR1 is DFQATT and CDR2 SNEGSKA (reference sequence). The CDR3 totals 14 residues. This CDR3 is CSARYSAGYNEQFF.

The V call is TRBV28, the J call TRBJ2-7; the D gene TCRdb calls, TRBD1, cannot be checked with no DNA. The CDR3 has 16 amino acids. Germline V gene sequence: CDR1 MDHEN, CDR2 SYDVKM. CDR3 region: CASSFMGQGVSYEQYF.

V usage is TRBV6-4 and J usage is TRBJ2-3; the TCRdb call, TRBD1, lacks DNA for checking. The length of the CDR3 is 14 residues. Germline lookup yields CDR1 MRHNA and CDR2 SNTAGT. CDR3 region: CASSEGDSTDTQYF.

The V and J genes are TRBV3-1 and TRBJ2-1; TCRdb outputs TRBD2, but without DNA this stays unchecked. The CDR3 has 20 residues. Looked up from germline, CDR1 is LGHDT and CDR2 is YNNKEL (reference sequence). The CDR3 sequence is CASSQDSGDLAGALYNEQFF.

The V gene is TRBV29-1, the J gene TRBJ2-7. Germline CDR1 reads SQVTM; CDR2 reads ANQGSEA. CDR3 length equals 11 residues. CDR3: CSVEYGYEQYF.

This chain links TRBV10-1 with TRBJ1-1; as DNA is missing, the TRBD1 call by TCRdb cannot be tested. Looked up from germline, CDR1 is WNHNN and CDR2 is SYGVQD (reference sequence). The CDR3 is made up of 14 amino acids. The CDR3 loop reads CASSFDRGNTEAFF.

The J gene is TRBJ2-7, the V gene TRBV5-6; TCRdb reports TRBD1, a call that lacks DNA to check it against. The length of the CDR3 is 14 residues. The germline gives CDR1 SGHDT, CDR2 YYEEEE. The CDR3 reads CASSLRGQGYEQYF.

V and J are TRBV7-6 and TRBJ1-4; the TCRdb D gene call, TRBD1, has no DNA to confirm it. The CDR3 is 13 residues long. Germline CDR1 and CDR2: SGHVS and FNYEAQ. The CDR3: CASSQGTPEKLFF.

This chain joins TRBV28 and TRBJ2-7. The length of the CDR3 is 12 residues. CDR1 is MDHEN, CDR2 SYDVKM, per germline. The CDR3 loop is CASSSNLYEQYF.

The rearrangement links TRBV29-1 to TRBJ2-1. The CDR3 is made up of 12 amino acids. CDR1 and CDR2 (germline): SQVTM, ANQGSEA. CDR3 residues: CSVEPRLGEQFF.

The chain links TRBV7-6 to TRBJ2-7; as DNA is missing, the TRBD2 call by TCRdb cannot be tested. The CDR3 extends over 16 amino acids. Germline CDR1 is SGHVS and CDR2 is FNYEAQ. The CDR3 loop reads CASSPHSGAGPYEQYF.

This CDR3 is CASSFESGSSYEQYF. This chain connects TRBV12-3 or TRBV12-4 to TRBJ2-7. The CDR3 contains 15 residues.

V is TRBV7-9 and J is TRBJ2-7; TCRdb proposes TRBD1, but this gene call is untestable without DNA. The CDR3 is made up of 15 amino acids. Germline lookup yields CDR1 SEHNR and CDR2 FQNEAQ (reference sequence). CDR3 amino acids: CASSLDRVGTYEQYF. The full variable domain, its missing parts supplied by reference TRBV7-9 and TRBJ2-7, is DTGVSQNPRHKITKRGQNVTFRCDPISEHNRLYWYRQTLGQGPEFLTYFQNEAQLEKSRLLSDRFSAERPKGSFSTLEIQRTEQGDSAMYLCASSLDRVGTYEQYFGPGTRLTVT.

V gene TRBV24-1 combines with J gene TRBJ2-2; TCRdb's assignment of TRBD1 cannot be checked, as there is no DNA. The CDR3 has 16 residues. The germline gives CDR1 KGHDR, CDR2 SFDVKD. CDR3 amino acids: CATSDLGQGAGGELFF.

The chain is built from TRBV25-1 and TRBJ2-2. The CDR3 spans 15 residues. Germline CDR1 reads MGHDK; CDR2 reads SYGVNS. The CDR3: CASTPRTANTGELFF.

The chain combines TRBV7-3 with TRBJ2-1; the D gene TCRdb calls, TRBD1, cannot be checked with no DNA. The V gene's germline CDR1 is SGHTA and CDR2 FQGTGA. This CDR3 is built from 14 residues. CDR3 amino acids: CASSLGPPPNEQFF.

CDR3: CSAFEFGLENIQYF. This chain uses TRBV20-1 with TRBJ2-4. This CDR3 is built from 14 residues. The germline V gene encodes CDR1 DFQATT and CDR2 SNEGSKA (reference sequence).

The chain joins TRBV27 to TRBJ2-7; TCRdb's assignment of TRBD2 cannot be checked, as there is no DNA. The germline CDR1 and CDR2 sequences are MNHEY and SMNVEV (reference sequence). The length of the CDR3 is 14 residues. The CDR3 here is CASTQQGPSYEQYF.

This chain joins TRBV7-9 and TRBJ2-1; with no DNA, the TCRdb D assignment of TRBD2 cannot be verified. The germline V gene encodes CDR1 SEHNR and CDR2 FQNEAQ (reference sequence). The CDR3 runs to 17 residues. The CDR3 sequence: CASSPYLTSGGAVEQFF.

The rearrangement uses TRBV4-3 and TRBJ1-1; no DNA is available, so the TRBD1 call from TCRdb remains unchecked. This CDR3 has 15 amino acids. The germline V gene has CDR1 LGHNA and CDR2 YSLEER. The CDR3 sequence: CASSQDSRGNTEAFF.

The chain employs TRBV14 and TRBJ2-4; TCRdb gives TRBD1 as the D gene, but with no DNA this cannot be confirmed. CDR1 and CDR2 from the germline V gene are SGHDN and FVKESK. This CDR3 comprises 14 residues. The chain's CDR3 is CASSQDSSGQGKYF.

CDR3 sequence: CASSLSIPRTGLLFNEQFF. The chain employs TRBV7-9 and TRBJ2-1; with no DNA, the TCRdb D assignment of TRBD2 cannot be verified. This CDR3 is 19 amino acids long. The germline V gene encodes CDR1 SEHNR and CDR2 FQNEAQ (reference sequence).

The chain couples TRBV20-1 to TRBJ2-3. This CDR3 is built from 15 residues. Germline V gene lookup returns CDR1 DFQATT and CDR2 SNEGSKA (reference sequence). CDR3 sequence reads: CSAREVAASTDTQYF.

This sequence joins TRBV21-1 and TRBJ2-1. TRBV21-1 is listed as a pseudogene. CDR3 length equals 13 residues. This CDR3 is CASSIKVGCEQFF.

This chain connects TRBV30 to TRBJ2-7; TCRdb outputs TRBD1, but without DNA this stays unchecked. The CDR3 runs 14 residues. CDR1 is GTSNPN and CDR2 is SVGIG in the germline V gene (reference sequence). The CDR3 is CAWSSRDNYYEQYF.

The V and J genes are TRBV7-3 and TRBJ2-1; TCRdb names TRBD1, which stays unverified in the absence of DNA. Germline V gives CDR1 SGHTA, CDR2 FQGTGA. This CDR3 region has 15 residues. This CDR3 reads CASSQGTGPGNEQFF.